This is a list of T cell receptor beta chains from one sample in a study of T cell responses to AZD1222 COVID-19 vaccine. Generated by immunoSEQ multiplex PCR, the TCRdb table keeps only in-frame clones and is missing some. The sample carries 120,000 to 150,000 clones, around 89% recorded once. The specimen comprised peripheral blood, sampled on day 0 of AZD1222 vaccination. The receptors were sampled from an adult in good health. Both conserved end residues are part of each CDR3. A D gene is named only where the DNA matches it firmly. Clone size is shown for a subset of rows, as once, few, many or a class of expanded clone.

>TRBV28|TRBJ2-6|once|.
TGTGCCAGCAGTCTAGGGGGCTCTGGGGCCAACGTCCTGACTTTC
CASSLGGSGANVLTF
>TRBV6-5|TRBJ2-2|.|.
TGTGCCAGCAGTTACGGAGAGGGTACCGGGGAGCTGTTTTTT
CASSYGEGTGELFF
>TRBV9|TRBJ2-1|.|TRBD2
TGTGCCAGCAGCGTCCCACTAGCGGGGGCCTTGGATCACAATGAGCAGTTCTTC
CASSVPLAGALDHNEQFF
>TRBV6-2/TRBV6-3|TRBJ2-1|.|.
TGTGCCAGCAGTCACCGGACCCGAGGGAGCGCCTACAATGAGCAGTTCTTC
CASSHRTRGSAYNEQFF
>TRBV4-1|TRBJ1-4|.|TRBD1
TGCGCCAGCAGCCAAGTAGCACGGGACAGGGAACAAAAACTGTTTTTT
CASSQVARDREQKLFF
>TRBV28|TRBJ1-2|.|.
TGTGCCAGCAGCCCCCCCCGGGGCAGATCCTATGGCTACACCTTC
CASSPPRGRSYGYTF
>TRBV11-2|TRBJ2-3|.|TRBD2
TGTGCCAGCAGCTTAGACCTAGCGGGAGTCACAGATACGCAGTATTTT
CASSLDLAGVTDTQYF
>TRBV4-3|TRBJ1-3|.|.
TGCGCCAGCAGCCAAGGCAGTTCTCACTCTGGAAACACCATATATTTT
CASSQGSSHSGNTIYF
>TRBV6-6|TRBJ1-2|.|.
TGTGCCAGCAGTTACGGACAGTCCTATGGCTACACCTTC
CASSYGQSYGYTF
>TRBV18|TRBJ2-3|.|.
TGTGCCAGCTCACCAGGCTCAGATACGCAGTATTTT
CASSPGSDTQYF
>TRBV4-1|TRBJ1-1|.|TRBD1
TGCGCCAGCAGCCGCGAGGGACAGGGGAACACTGAAGCTTTCTTT
CASSREGQGNTEAFF
>TRBV9|TRBJ1-2|.|TRBD1
TGTGCCAGCAGCCTCGGACAGGGGGGAAGCTATGGCTACACCTTC
CASSLGQGGSYGYTF
>TRBV7-3|TRBJ2-2|few|.
TGTGCCAGCACTAGAAACCCCGGGGCCGGGGAGCTGTTTTTT
CASTRNPGAGELFF
>TRBV6-5|TRBJ1-2|.|TRBD1
TGTGCCAGCAAGGCGTCCGGGACAGGGTATTCTGGCTACACCTTC
CASKASGTGYSGYTF
>TRBV7-7|TRBJ2-1|.|TRBD2
TGTGCTAGCAGCGCCCGACATGTCACTAGCGGGGAGTTTAATGAGCAGTTCTTC
CASSARHVTSGEFNEQFF
>TRBV6-2/TRBV6-3|TRBJ2-1|.|.
TGTGCCAGCAGTTACTCGAGGGTTCAGTTCTTC
CASSYSRVQFF
>TRBV6-6|TRBJ1-6|.|.
TGTGCCGGGGGCGGGACGGGGCTTTCCCTCCACTTT
CAGGGTGLSLHF
>TRBV5-4|TRBJ1-1|.|.
TGTGCCAGCAGCTTGCTTTTAGGGTCTGAAGCTTTCTTT
CASSLLLGSEAFF
>TRBV9|TRBJ2-2|.|.
TGTGCCAGCAGCGTCGACTTCTTAAACACCGGGGAGCTGTTTTTT
CASSVDFLNTGELFF
>TRBV6-2/TRBV6-3|TRBJ1-2|.|.
TGTGCCAGCAGTTGGGGGAGCTATGGCTACACCTTC
CASSWGSYGYTF
>TRBV7-8|TRBJ1-5|.|.
TGTGCCAGCAGCTTTACTCCGGGACTCAGCAATCAGCCCCAGCATTTT
CASSFTPGLSNQPQHF
>TRBV6-1|TRBJ2-6|.|.
TGTGCCAGCAGTGAAAGCGTGGTCTCTGGGGCCAACGTCCTGACTTTC
CASSESVVSGANVLTF
>TRBV27|TRBJ1-2|.|.
TGTGCCAGCAGTTTCCAAGGGATGGGTGGTCCCGGTGGCTACACCTTC
CASSFQGMGGPGGYTF
>TRBV18|TRBJ1-6|.|.
TGTGCCAGCTCAGTACAGGGAAGTAATTCACCCCTCCACTTT
CASSVQGSNSPLHF
>TRBV7-8|TRBJ1-5|once|.
TGTGCCAGCAGCTTAGCCATTCCTGTTCTTGGCAATCAGCCCCAGCATTTT
CASSLAIPVLGNQPQHF
>TRBV5-4|TRBJ2-2|.|TRBD2
TGTGCCAGCAGCCGACCGGGACTAGCGGGAGTCCCCACCGGGGAGCTGTTTTTT
CASSRPGLAGVPTGELFF
>TRBV7-3|TRBJ2-2|.|.
TGTGCCAGCAGCCGCGGGGGCTCGAACACCGGGGAGCTGTTTTTT
CASSRGGSNTGELFF
>TRBV7-2|TRBJ2-7|.|.
TGTGCCAGCAGCCACAACCTGGGCACAGTTCCCTACGAGCAGTACTTC
CASSHNLGTVPYEQYF
>TRBV27|TRBJ1-1|.|.
TGTGCCAGCAGTTTATTGGCAGCGAACACTGAAGCTTTCTTT
CASSLLAANTEAFF
>TRBV13|TRBJ2-1|once|.
TGTGCCAGCAGCTTGGGGGCAGGAAATGAGCAGTTCTTC
CASSLGAGNEQFF
>TRBV6-1|TRBJ1-3|.|.
TGTGCCAGCAGTGAATCTTGGGGGCAAGGAAACACCATATATTTT
CASSESWGQGNTIYF
>TRBV2|TRBJ1-2|.|.
TGTGCCAGCAGCAGGCTGGACAAAAGCTATGGCTACACCTTC
CASSRLDKSYGYTF
>TRBV5-4|TRBJ1-3|.|.
TGTGCCAGCAGCAAGGACCTGAGCTCTGGAAACACCATATATTTT
CASSKDLSSGNTIYF
>TRBV4-3|TRBJ2-1|.|TRBD2
TGCGCCAGCAGCCCCCAAGCGGGGGGAAAGGAGCAGTTCTTC
CASSPQAGGKEQFF
>TRBV10-3|TRBJ1-2|.|.
TGTGCCATCAGTGAGTCTAGTGTCCTTAGTGGCTACACCTTC
CAISESSVLSGYTF
>TRBV6-5|TRBJ1-4|.|.
TGTGCCAGCAGTTACTCGGGTGGTCAGATTAATGAAAAACTGTTTTTT
CASSYSGGQINEKLFF
>TRBV19|TRBJ2-7|.|TRBD2
TGTGCCAGCAGCGGGGTCGAGGGACTAGCGCCCTACGAGCAGTACTTC
CASSGVEGLAPYEQYF
>TRBV6-4|TRBJ2-2|.|TRBD2
TGTGCCAGCAGCGAAGGACTAGCGGGGGCCGGGGAGCTGTTTTTT
CASSEGLAGAGELFF
>TRBV7-3|TRBJ2-6|.|.
TGTGCCAGCAGCTTAGGGGGATCTGGGGCCAACGTCCTGACTTTC
CASSLGGSGANVLTF
>TRBV27|TRBJ1-4|.|.
TGTGCCAGCAGTCGAGAACCAGGGGAAAAACTGTTTTTT
CASSREPGEKLFF
>TRBV15|TRBJ2-3|few|.
TGTGCCACCAGCTCCCGTGGGGGAGATACGCAGTATTTT
CATSSRGGDTQYF